A selection of T cell receptor beta chains follows, all from one sample in a study of blood T cell repertoires in COVID-19. This table comes from immunoSEQ multiplex PCR, and its TCRdb copy is limited to in-frame clones, with some not included. Of fewer than 500,000 clones in the sample, around 90% were seen once. The sequencing input was PBMCs or T cells enriched from blood (not recorded which). The receptors shown here come from a woman aged 18 to 35 who had recovered from COVID-19. CDR3s include the opening cysteine and the closing phenylalanine or tryptophan. The order of the fields is clone size, D gene, CDR3 length, V gene, J gene, CDR3 DNA, CDR3 protein. A D gene is named only where the DNA matches it firmly. Clone size appears in some rows only: once, few, many, or a class for an expanded clone.

NA	NA	14	TRBV5-1	TRBJ2-7	TGCGCCAGCAGCTTGGAGGGTCCCAGGGACGAGCAGTACTTC	CASSLEGPRDEQYF
NA	TRBD1	14	TRBV30	TRBJ1-3	TGTGCCTGGGGGACAGAGAGCTCTGGAAACACCATATATTTT	CAWGTESSGNTIYF
NA	TRBD1	14	TRBV5-1	TRBJ2-1	TGCGCCAGCACCCTGGAGACAGGGGACAGTGAGCAGTTCTTC	CASTLETGDSEQFF
NA	TRBD2	17	TRBV28	TRBJ2-7	TGTGCCAGCAAGGGGGCCGGAGTTAGCGGGGGGACTGTCGAGCAGTACTTC	CASKGAGVSGGTVEQYF
NA	NA	13	TRBV12-3/TRBV12-4	TRBJ1-5	TGTGCCAGCAGTTTAGTGGGTCGCGGGCCCCAGCATTTT	CASSLVGRGPQHF
NA	NA	13	TRBV12-3/TRBV12-4	TRBJ1-2	TGTGCCAGCAGGCTTGGGGCCGGAGATGGCTACACCTTC	CASRLGAGDGYTF
NA	TRBD2	16	TRBV6-2/TRBV6-3	TRBJ2-5	TGTGCCAGCAGTTACCCCAGCGGGGGGGCCGGGGAGACCCAGTACTTC	CASSYPSGGAGETQYF
once	TRBD1	13	TRBV5-1	TRBJ1-2	TGCGCCAGCAGCACGGGACAGGGCTATGGCTACACCTTC	CASSTGQGYGYTF
NA	NA	16	TRBV5-1	TRBJ1-6	TGCGCCAGCAGCTTGGCAGACACATTCCAGGGGTCACCCCTCCACTTT	CASSLADTFQGSPLHF
NA	TRBD2	14	TRBV7-9	TRBJ2-5	TGTGCCAGCAGCTTAAAGCGGGGGCCTGAGACCCAGTACTTC	CASSLKRGPETQYF
NA	NA	14	TRBV3-1/TRBV3-2	TRBJ2-5	TGTGCCAGCAGCCAAGATAAGGGGCAAGAGACCCAGTACTTC	CASSQDKGQETQYF
NA	NA	12	TRBV2	TRBJ2-3	TGTGCCAGCAGTGTTCTTACAGATACGCAGTATTTT	CASSVLTDTQYF
NA	TRBD1	16	TRBV11-2	TRBJ2-7	TGTGCCAGCAGCTTATTCTCCGGGACAGATGCCTACGAGCAGTACTTC	CASSLFSGTDAYEQYF
NA	NA	12	TRBV7-9	TRBJ2-7	TGTGCCAGCAGCTTAGAACAGGGCGAGCAGTACTTC	CASSLEQGEQYF
NA	TRBD2	15	TRBV4-1	TRBJ2-7	TGCGCCAGCAGCCCGACTAGCGGGGTCGGGTACGAGCAGTACTTC	CASSPTSGVGYEQYF
NA	TRBD1	14	TRBV5-6	TRBJ1-3	TGTGCCAGCAGCCCCTGGGACAGGGGAGTACCTTTGAATTTT	CASSPWDRGVPLNF